The clone carrying this TCR beta chain appeared a few times. The antigen remains undetermined. Using a J-beta primer mix together with a sample-barcoded 5' primer, a second PCR was run for roughly 6 to 12 cycles. One entry per CDR3 protein results from TCRdb running MiXCR on the 5' RACE reads. Among about 800,000 distinct CDR3 sequences listed, around 25% were seen once. This CDR3 is 15 amino acids long. Per germline, CDR1 ENHRY and CDR2 SYGVKD. The data were taken from a study of blood T cells in healthy people across ages. Study-level points and caveats: Greater diversity and more naive CD4+ cells were seen in long-lived donors than in aged donors. Roughly linear age-related decline in beta diversity appeared, significant by age 40.

These data are also associated with another study on T cells of mothers and their children. According to that study: Microchimeric T cell clones that persisted were not detected.

The J gene is TRBJ2-5, the V gene TRBV10-3; D unresolved. The last part of the DNA fits TRBJ2-7 better; the J call may be wrong. The sample was blood. This receptor was identified in a boy between 10 and 17 years old in good health. This CDR3 reads CAISDYSKLNYEQYF. CDR3 in DNA: TGTGCCATCAGTGACTATAGCAAGTTGAACTACGAGCAGTACTTC.